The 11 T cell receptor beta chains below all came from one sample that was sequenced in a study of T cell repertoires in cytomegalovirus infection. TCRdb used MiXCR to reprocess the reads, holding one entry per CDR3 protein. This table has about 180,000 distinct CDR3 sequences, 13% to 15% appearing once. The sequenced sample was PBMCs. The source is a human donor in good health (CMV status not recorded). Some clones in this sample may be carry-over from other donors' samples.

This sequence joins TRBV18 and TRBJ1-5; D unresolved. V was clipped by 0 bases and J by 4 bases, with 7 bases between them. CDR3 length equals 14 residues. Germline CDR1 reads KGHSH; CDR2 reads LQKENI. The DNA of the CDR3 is TGTGCCAGCTCACCACCGCAGTATAATCAGCCCCAGCATTTT. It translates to CASSPPQYNQPQHF. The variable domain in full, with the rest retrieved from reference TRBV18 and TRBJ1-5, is NAGVMQNPRHLVRRRGQEARLRCSPMKGHSHVYWYRQLPEEGLKFMVYLQKENIIDESGMPKERFSAEFPKEGPSILRIQQVVRGDSAAYFCASSPPQYNQPQHFGDGTRLSIL.

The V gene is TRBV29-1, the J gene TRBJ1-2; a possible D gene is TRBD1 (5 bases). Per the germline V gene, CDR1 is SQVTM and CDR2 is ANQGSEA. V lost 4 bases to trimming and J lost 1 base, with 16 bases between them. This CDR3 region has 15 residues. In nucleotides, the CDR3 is TGCAGCGTTGCTGACAGTCGAGGAAATAACTATGGCTACACCTTC. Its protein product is CSVADSRGNNYGYTF. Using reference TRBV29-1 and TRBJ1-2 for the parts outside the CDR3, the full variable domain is SAVISQKPSRDICQRGTSLTIQCQVDSQVTMMFWYRQQPGQSLTLIATANQGSEATYESGFVIDKFPISRPNLTFSTLTVSNMSPEDSSIYLCSVADSRGNNYGYTFGSGTRLTVV.

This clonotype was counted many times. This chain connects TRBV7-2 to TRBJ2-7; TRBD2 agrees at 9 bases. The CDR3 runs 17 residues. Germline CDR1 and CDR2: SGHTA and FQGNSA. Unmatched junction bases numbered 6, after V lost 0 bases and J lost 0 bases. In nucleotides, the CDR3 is TGTGCCAGCAGCTTAGCGAGACTAGCGGAAAGCTCCTACGAGCAGTACTTC. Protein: CASSLARLAESSYEQYF. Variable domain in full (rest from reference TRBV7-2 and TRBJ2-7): GAGVSQSPSNKVTEKGKDVELRCDPISGHTALYWYRQSLGQGLEFLIYFQGNSAPDKSGLPSDRFSAERTGGSVSTLTIQRTQQEDSAVYLCASSLARLAESSYEQYFGPGTRLTVT.

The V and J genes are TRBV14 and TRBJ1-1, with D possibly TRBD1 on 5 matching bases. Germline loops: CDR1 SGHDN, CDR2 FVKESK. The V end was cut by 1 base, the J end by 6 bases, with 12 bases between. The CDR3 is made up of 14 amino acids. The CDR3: CASSQVDSFSEAFF. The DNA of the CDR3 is TGTGCCAGCAGCCAAGTAGACAGTTTCTCTGAAGCTTTCTTT.

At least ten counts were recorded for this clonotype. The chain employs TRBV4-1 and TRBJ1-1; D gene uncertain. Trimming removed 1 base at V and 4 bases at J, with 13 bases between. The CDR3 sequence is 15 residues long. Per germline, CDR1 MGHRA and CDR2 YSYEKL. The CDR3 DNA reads TGCGCCAGCAGCCAAGGAGTTGAAAGGGTCACTGAAGCTTTCTTT. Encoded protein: CASSQGVERVTEAFF.

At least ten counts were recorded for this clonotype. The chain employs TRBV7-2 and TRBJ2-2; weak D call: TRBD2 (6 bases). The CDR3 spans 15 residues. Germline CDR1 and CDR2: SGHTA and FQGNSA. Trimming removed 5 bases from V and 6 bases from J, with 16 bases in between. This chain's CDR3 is CASSLWGEVAGELFF. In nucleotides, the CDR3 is TGTGCCAGCAGCCTATGGGGGGAAGTTGCCGGGGAGCTGTTTTTT.

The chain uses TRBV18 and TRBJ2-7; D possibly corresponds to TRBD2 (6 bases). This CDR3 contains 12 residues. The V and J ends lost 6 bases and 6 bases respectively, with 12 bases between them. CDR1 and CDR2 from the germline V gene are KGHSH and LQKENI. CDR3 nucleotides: TGTGCCAGCTCGCCCCAGGGAGGCGAGCAGTACTTC. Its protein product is CASSPQGGEQYF. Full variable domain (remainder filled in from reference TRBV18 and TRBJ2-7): NAGVMQNPRHLVRRRGQEARLRCSPMKGHSHVYWYRQLPEEGLKFMVYLQKENIIDESGMPKERFSAEFPKEGPSILRIQQVVRGDSAAYFCASSPQGGEQYFGPGTRLTVT.

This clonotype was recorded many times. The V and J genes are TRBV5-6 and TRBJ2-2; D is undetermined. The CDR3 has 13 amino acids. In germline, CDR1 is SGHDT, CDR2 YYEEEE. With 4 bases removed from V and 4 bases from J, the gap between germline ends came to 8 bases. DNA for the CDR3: TGTGCCAGCAGCCACGCCACCACCGGGGAGCTGTTTTTT. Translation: CASSHATTGELFF.

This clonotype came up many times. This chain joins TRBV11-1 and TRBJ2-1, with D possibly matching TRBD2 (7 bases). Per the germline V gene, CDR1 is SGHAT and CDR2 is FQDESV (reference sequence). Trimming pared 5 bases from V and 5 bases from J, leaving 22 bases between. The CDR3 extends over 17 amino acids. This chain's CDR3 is CASSKAPGRGGDNEQFF. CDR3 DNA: TGTGCCAGCAGCAAAGCCCCGGGTCGAGGGGGGGACAATGAGCAGTTCTTC. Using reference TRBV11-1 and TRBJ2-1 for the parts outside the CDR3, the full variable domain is EAEVAQSPRYKITEKSQAVAFWCDPISGHATLYWYRQILGQGPELLVQFQDESVVDDSQLPKDRFSAERLKGVDSTLKIQPAELGDSAMYLCASSKAPGRGGDNEQFFGPGTRLTVL.

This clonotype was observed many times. The CDR3 is CASSLGTSRIRRVANVLTF. CDR3 DNA sequence: TGTGCCAGCAGCTTAGGAACATCAAGAATAAGACGTGTGGCCAACGTCCTGACTTTC. The rearrangement uses TRBV7-2 and TRBJ2-6; D gene uncertain. With 1 base removed from V and 6 bases from J, the gap between germline ends came to 22 bases. The CDR3 runs to 19 residues. Germline CDR1 and CDR2: SGHTA and FQGNSA.

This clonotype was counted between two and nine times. CDR3 bases: TGTGCCAGTAGTATGGGACGGAATTGGATGAATTCACCCCTCCACTTT. It is translated as CASSMGRNWMNSPLHF. The V and J genes are TRBV19 and TRBJ1-6, with D possibly TRBD1 on 5 matching bases. Between the trimmed V and J ends, which lost 3 bases and 7 bases, there was a span of 16 bases. CDR1 and CDR2 from the germline V gene are LNHDA and SQIVND (reference sequence). CDR3 length: 16 amino acids.